This T cell receptor beta chain was sequenced during a study of technical replicates of blood from a few donors. Profiling relied on immunoSEQ multiplex PCR, and the TCRdb table lists in-frame clones only, not all of them. The table has tens of thousands of clones, roughly 92% seen once. From germline, CDR1 is SQVTM and CDR2 ANQGSEA. The J segment lost 7 bases and the V segment lost 0 bases, leaving 9 bases of the junction unmatched. This CDR3 has 14 residues. This chain links TRBV29-1 with TRBJ2-7; 7 positions match TRBD1. This clonotype originated in a human donor in good health. Sample: T cells isolated from PBMCs. The CDR3 DNA follows: TGCAGCGTTGAAGAAACTAGGGGGCGATGGGAGCAGTACTTC. It translates to CSVEETRGRWEQYF.